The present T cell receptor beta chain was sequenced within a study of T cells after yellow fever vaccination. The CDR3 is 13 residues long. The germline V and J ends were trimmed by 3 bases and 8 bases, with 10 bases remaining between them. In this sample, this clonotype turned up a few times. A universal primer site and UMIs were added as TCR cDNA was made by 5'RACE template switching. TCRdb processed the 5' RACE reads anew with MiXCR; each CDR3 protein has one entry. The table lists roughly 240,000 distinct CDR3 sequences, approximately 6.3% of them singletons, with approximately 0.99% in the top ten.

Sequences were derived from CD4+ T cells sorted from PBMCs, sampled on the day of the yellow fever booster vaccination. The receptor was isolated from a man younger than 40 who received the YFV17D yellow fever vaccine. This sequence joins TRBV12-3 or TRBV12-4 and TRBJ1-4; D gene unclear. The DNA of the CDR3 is TGTGCCAGCAGTTTCGCGGCGCGGGAAAAACTGTTTTTT. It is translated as CASSFAAREKLFF.